One and the same sample provided the 27 T cell receptor beta chains below, sequenced in a study of blood T cell repertoires in COVID-19. Only in-frame clones appear in the TCRdb table, and some are missing; sequencing was by immunoSEQ multiplex PCR. The table has 110,000 to 150,000 clones, approximately 88% seen once. Material: peripheral blood. The receptors derive from a man between 70 and 80 years old with acute or convalescent COVID-19.

The chain combines TRBV5-1 with TRBJ2-2; D remains ambiguous. Germline CDR1 is SGHRS and CDR2 is YFSETQ. CDR3 length equals 14 residues. Trimming took off 0 bases at V and 4 bases at J, with 7 bases between the two ends. CDR3 region: CASSLASGTGELFF. The CDR3 nucleotides are TGCGCCAGCAGCTTGGCCTCGGGCACCGGGGAGCTGTTTTTT.

In this sample, this clone turned up once. The genes are TRBV2 and TRBJ1-2, with 7 positions matching TRBD1. From germline, CDR1 is SNHLY and CDR2 FYNNEI. The CDR3 has 16 amino acids. With V trimmed by 6 bases and J by 2 bases, 12 bases remained unmatched. The CDR3 loop is CASRPRGQVINYGYTF. The CDR3 bases are TGTGCCAGCAGGCCTCGTGGACAGGTTATAAACTATGGCTACACCTTC.

V and J are TRBV5-1 and TRBJ1-4, with TRBD1 matching 8 bases. The V segment lost 0 bases and the J segment 6 bases; nucleotides outside the gene matches: 1. The germline V gene encodes CDR1 SGHRS and CDR2 YFSETQ. CDR3 length: 14 residues. The CDR3 spells CASSLDRGDEKLFF. CDR3 nucleotides: TGCGCCAGCAGCTTGGACAGGGGGGATGAAAAACTGTTTTTT.

The V call is TRBV4-1, the J call TRBJ2-3, with 14 bases matching TRBD2. Looked up from germline, CDR1 is MGHRA and CDR2 is YSYEKL. The CDR3 is 16 residues long. The trim removed 4 bases at V and 4 bases at J, leaving 4 bases unmatched. The CDR3: CASSLGTSGGADTQYF. For the CDR3, the DNA is TGCGCCAGCAGCCTGGGGACTAGCGGGGGCGCAGATACGCAGTATTTT.

V gene TRBV2 combines with J gene TRBJ2-3; TRBD2 matches 14 bases. Germline CDR1 reads SNHLY; CDR2 reads FYNNEI. Trimming removed 7 bases from V and 2 bases from J; junction bases left unmatched: 5. The CDR3 is 16 amino acids. The CDR3 loop is CASKKGLAGDTDTQYF. The DNA of the CDR3 is TGTGCCAGCAAGAAGGGACTAGCGGGAGACACAGATACGCAGTATTTT.

The rearrangement links TRBV5-1 to TRBJ2-1; 7 bases match TRBD1. The V and J ends lost 5 bases and 4 bases, in that order; junction bases with no gene match: 6. This CDR3 is built from 14 residues. The germline gives CDR1 SGHRS, CDR2 YFSETQ. CDR3 region: CASSVGQLYNEQFF. DNA for the CDR3: TGCGCCAGCAGTGTGGGACAGCTATACAATGAGCAGTTCTTC.

The genes are TRBV18 and TRBJ1-5, with TRBD1 matching over 8 bases. The V gene end was trimmed by 3 bases and the J gene end by 2 bases; junction bases not matched to a gene: 9. This CDR3 contains 17 residues. Germline CDR1 is KGHSH and CDR2 is LQKENI. For the CDR3, the DNA is TGTGCCAGCTCACCTTTACCTACAGGGGGGGGCAATCAGCCCCAGCATTTT. Its translation: CASSPLPTGGGNQPQHF.

The gene calls are TRBV18 and TRBJ1-2; D is possibly TRBD1 (6 bases). The germline gives CDR1 KGHSH, CDR2 LQKENI. The CDR3 has 13 residues. V shed 2 bases and J shed 8 bases, with 12 bases lying between them. CDR3 DNA: TGTGCCAGCTCACCAGAAGGGGGACGGGGCTACACCTTC. As protein: CASSPEGGRGYTF. Together with reference TRBV18 and TRBJ1-2, the CDR3 gives the full variable domain: NAGVMQNPRHLVRRRGQEARLRCSPMKGHSHVYWYRQLPEEGLKFMVYLQKENIIDESGMPKERFSAEFPKEGPSILRIQQVVRGDSAAYFCASSPEGGRGYTFGSGTRLTVV.

The rearrangement joins TRBV5-1 to TRBJ2-1; weak D call: TRBD2 (5 bases). The CDR3 length is 13 residues. V lost 4 bases and J lost 9, with 14 bases in between. Germline-derived CDR1 and CDR2 are SGHRS and YFSETQ. CDR3 residues: CASSDDGNGEQFF. CDR3 DNA: TGCGCCAGCAGCGATGACGGGAACGGTGAGCAGTTCTTC. Filled out from reference TRBV5-1 and TRBJ2-1, the complete variable domain reads KAGVTQTPRYLIKTRGQQVTLSCSPISGHRSVSWYQQTPGQGLQFLFEYFSETQRNKGNFPGRFSGRQFSNSRSEMNVSTLELGDSALYLCASSDDGNGEQFFGPGTRLTVL.

The J gene is TRBJ2-4, the V gene TRBV11-2; D possibly corresponds to TRBD2 (5 bases). In germline, CDR1 is SGHAT, CDR2 FQNNGV. This CDR3 has 14 amino acids. Trimming stripped 5 bases from V and 7 bases from J, with 15 bases between. The CDR3 DNA reads TGTGCCAGCAGCACGGACTTAGCCCAGAACATTCAGTACTTC. This codes for CASSTDLAQNIQYF. Based on the CDR3 plus reference TRBV11-2 and TRBJ2-4, the full variable domain is EAGVAQSPRYKIIEKRQSVAFWCNPISGHATLYWYQQILGQGPKLLIQFQNNGVVDDSQLPKDRFSAERLKGVDSTLKIQPAKLEDSAVYLCASSTDLAQNIQYFGAGTRLSVL.

This clone was counted once. The rearrangement uses TRBV7-2 and TRBJ2-2; the match to TRBD2 covers 7 bases. In germline, CDR1 is SGHTA, CDR2 FQGNSA. The CDR3 is 16 residues long. V trimming: 5 bases; J trimming: 6 bases; junction bases outside the gene matches: 12. CDR3 protein: CASSKTGTMGSGELFF. As DNA, the CDR3 is TGTGCCAGCAGCAAAACCGGGACTATGGGGTCCGGGGAGCTGTTTTTT.

The J gene is TRBJ2-1, the V gene TRBV28; TRBD2 might be the D (5 bases). In germline, CDR1 is MDHEN, CDR2 SYDVKM. There are 14 residues in the CDR3. Trimming shortened V by 6 bases and J by 4 bases, and 13 bases separated the two germline ends. The CDR3 sequence is CASSQRERYNEQFF. The CDR3 nucleotides read TGTGCCAGCAGCCAGAGGGAAAGATACAATGAGCAGTTCTTC.

This chain connects TRBV15 to TRBJ1-5, with D hard to call. Trimming took 1 base from V and 1 from J, leaving 11 bases between them. The CDR3 sequence is 16 residues long. Per the germline V gene, CDR1 is LNHNV and CDR2 is YYDKDF (reference sequence). For the CDR3, the DNA is TGTGCCACCAGCAGAGCTGAGGCGCGGAGCAATCAGCCCCAGCATTTT. Translating it yields CATSRAEARSNQPQHF.

The chain is built from TRBV10-1 and TRBJ1-2; D is unresolved. Trimming stripped 4 bases from V and 7 bases from J, with 7 bases between. The germline V gene has CDR1 WNHNN and CDR2 SYGVQD (reference sequence). This CDR3 spans 11 amino acids. CDR3 sequence (DNA): TGCGCCAGCAGTGGAGGTGGTGGCTACACCTTC. Amino acids: CASSGGGGYTF.

This chain uses TRBV6-5 with TRBJ1-2; maybe TRBD1 (5 bases). The CDR3 is made up of 12 amino acids. Trimming shortened V by 2 bases and J by 7 bases, and 8 bases separated the two germline ends. CDR1 and CDR2 from the germline V gene are MNHEY and SVGAGI. CDR3 sequence (DNA): TGTGCCAGCAGTTACGGGGGGTCTGGCTACACCTTC. This sequence encodes CASSYGGSGYTF.

CDR3 residues: CASSIGLGGGNEQFF. In DNA, the CDR3 is TGTGCCAGTAGTATAGGGTTAGGGGGTGGGAATGAGCAGTTCTTC. The V and J genes are TRBV19 and TRBJ2-1, with D maybe TRBD1 (6 bases). The CDR3 consists of 15 residues. The V end was cut by 1 base, the J end by 7 bases, with 14 bases between. Germline V gene lookup returns CDR1 LNHDA and CDR2 SQIVND (reference sequence).

CDR3 nucleotides: TGTGCCAGCAGGACAGGAGTTCTCGCAGACGAGGGCTACACCTTC. Its protein product is CASRTGVLADEGYTF. The chain links TRBV28 to TRBJ1-2, with a weak D call TRBD1 (6 bases). This CDR3 spans 15 amino acids. CDR1 is MDHEN and CDR2 is SYDVKM in the germline V gene. Trimming pared 6 bases from V and 8 bases from J, leaving 22 bases between.

The chain links TRBV9 to TRBJ1-5; a weak D match, TRBD1 (6 bases). The CDR3 has 14 residues. The germline V gene has CDR1 SGDLS and CDR2 YYNGEE. The V gene lost 0 bases and the J gene lost 9 bases, with 13 bases spanning the gap. The chain's CDR3 is CASSVGTALGPQHF. The CDR3 DNA reads as TGTGCCAGCAGCGTAGGGACAGCCCTCGGGCCCCAGCATTTT.

V gene TRBV10-1 combines with J gene TRBJ1-6; TRBD1 matches 10 bases. The J segment lost 10 bases and the V segment lost 8 bases, leaving 5 bases of the junction unmatched. Germline CDR1 reads WNHNN; CDR2 reads SYGVQD (reference sequence). The CDR3 contains 13 residues. CDR3 sequence (DNA): TGCGCCAGCGGGACAGGGGTGGGGTCACCCCTCCACTTT. It is translated as CASGTGVGSPLHF.

V and J are TRBV6-5 and TRBJ1-1, with D possibly being TRBD1 (6 bases). V dropped 0 bases and J dropped 5 bases, with 13 bases sitting between them. The germline V gene encodes CDR1 MNHEY and CDR2 SVGAGI. The CDR3 runs 15 residues. CDR3 DNA: TGTGCCAGCAGTTACTCGCAGGGGTTCAGAACTGAAGCTTTCTTT. This codes for CASSYSQGFRTEAFF.

V is TRBV2 and J is TRBJ1-3, with D uncertain. The CDR3 extends over 15 amino acids. CDR1 SNHLY and CDR2 FYNNEI come from the germline V gene. Trimming pared 0 bases from V and 4 bases from J, leaving 10 bases between. The CDR3 region is CASSEAGSPGNTIYF. CDR3 DNA: TGTGCCAGCAGTGAAGCAGGGAGCCCGGGAAACACCATATATTTT.

The rearrangement joins TRBV5-1 to TRBJ1-1; no firm D call. V shed 2 bases and J shed 0 bases, with 5 bases lying between them. In germline, CDR1 is SGHRS, CDR2 YFSETQ. This CDR3 has 13 residues. CDR3 DNA sequence: TGCGCCAGCAGCTTTGACATGAACACTGAAGCTTTCTTT. This gives the protein CASSFDMNTEAFF.

This clone occurred once. The J gene is TRBJ2-2, the V gene TRBV3-1 (or the pseudogene TRBV3-2); 12 nucleotides agree with TRBD2. The length of the CDR3 is 16 residues. With V trimmed by 5 bases and J by 6 bases, 7 bases remained unmatched. Germline values: CDR1 LGHDT, CDR2 YNNKEL (reference sequence). In DNA, the CDR3 is TGTGCCAGCAGCTCGCTAGCGGGAGGGTACCCCGGGGAGCTGTTTTTT. This sequence encodes CASSSLAGGYPGELFF.

This chain uses TRBV7-2 with TRBJ2-4; 15 bases are a match to TRBD2. Germline lookup yields CDR1 SGHTA and CDR2 FQGNSA. With V trimmed by 5 bases and J by 3 bases, 8 bases remained unmatched. The CDR3 totals 18 residues. The CDR3 DNA is TGTGCCAGCAGCCCACCGGGACTAGCGGGGGGAGTCAAAAACATTCAGTACTTC. This gives the protein CASSPPGLAGGVKNIQYF. Complete variable domain (other parts from reference TRBV7-2 and TRBJ2-4): GAGVSQSPSNKVTEKGKDVELRCDPISGHTALYWYRQSLGQGLEFLIYFQGNSAPDKSGLPSDRFSAERTGGSVSTLTIQRTQQEDSAVYLCASSPPGLAGGVKNIQYFGAGTRLSVL.

The CDR3 nucleotides are TGTGCCAGCGGGTTTGGGGGGGCGAACTATGGCTACACCTTC. This codes for CASGFGGANYGYTF. V gene TRBV2 combines with J gene TRBJ1-2, with D perhaps TRBD1 (6 bases). V was trimmed by 8 bases and J by 2 bases, leaving 15 bases between them. The CDR3 is 14 amino acids. The germline gives CDR1 SNHLY, CDR2 FYNNEI.

V is TRBV4-1 and J is TRBJ2-1; TRBD2 might be the D (5 bases). There are 16 residues in the CDR3. V gave up 4 bases and J gave up 0 bases, with 13 bases separating them. Germline loops: CDR1 MGHRA, CDR2 YSYEKL. This CDR3 reads CASSPLGKSSYNEQFF. CDR3 sequence (DNA): TGCGCCAGCAGCCCCCTCGGGAAGAGCTCCTACAATGAGCAGTTCTTC.

The chain recombines TRBV7-2 with TRBJ2-1; D may be TRBD1 (6 bases). The CDR3 is 17 residues long. The V end was cut by 3 bases, the J end by 4 bases, with 19 bases between. Germline V gene data show CDR1 as SGHTA and CDR2 as FQGNSA. The CDR3 DNA reads TGTGCCAGCAGCTTCACAGGGCTGGTAGACTTATACAATGAGCAGTTCTTC. Translating it yields CASSFTGLVDLYNEQFF.